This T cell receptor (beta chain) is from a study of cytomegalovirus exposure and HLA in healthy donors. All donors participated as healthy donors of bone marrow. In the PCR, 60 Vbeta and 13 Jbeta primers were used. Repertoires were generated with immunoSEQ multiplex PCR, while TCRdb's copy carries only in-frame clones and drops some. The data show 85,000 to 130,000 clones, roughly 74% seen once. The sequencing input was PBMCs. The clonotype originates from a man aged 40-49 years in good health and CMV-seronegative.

CDR3 in amino acids: CASSLGQLGEAFF. CDR3 DNA: TGTGCCAGCAGCTTGGGCCAATTGGGTGAAGCTTTCTTT. The chain has TRBV7-2 and TRBJ1-1; the D is unclear. This CDR3 is 13 amino acids long. V lost 3 bases and J 7 bases, leaving 12 bases between the germline ends. Germline values: CDR1 SGHTA, CDR2 FQGNSA.